The rows below give T cell receptor beta chains drawn from one sample of a study of a mutant IDH1 vaccine in newly diagnosed glioma. Sequencing used immunoSEQ multiplex PCR; TCRdb keeps in-frame clones, though not all of them. The sample carries 20,000 to 25,000 clones, approximately 93% recorded once. The sequencing used PBMCs, collected from a glioma patient treated with radiotherapy, temozolomide or both. These TCRs come from a man aged 30 to 45 with glioma. CDR3s include the opening cysteine and the closing phenylalanine or tryptophan. A D gene is named only where the DNA matches it firmly. Size is omitted from some rows. Given values are once, few, many or a class for expanded clones.

size: NA; V: TRBV4-1; D: NA; J: TRBJ2-5; CDR3: CASSLRTVPRETQYF; DNA: TGCGCCAGCAGCCTCCGGACCGTCCCCAGGGAGACCCAGTACTTC
size: NA; V: TRBV4-1; D: NA; J: TRBJ2-1; CDR3: CASSQGGGGYNEQFF; DNA: TGCGCCAGCAGCCAAGGGGGGGGCGGTTACAATGAGCAGTTCTTC
size: few; V: TRBV5-4; D: NA; J: TRBJ1-1; CDR3: CASSDDPVNTEAFF; DNA: TGTGCCAGCAGCGACGATCCTGTGAACACTGAAGCTTTCTTT
size: NA; V: TRBV18; D: TRBD2; J: TRBJ2-3; CDR3: CASLGTSGPTDTQYF; DNA: TGTGCCAGCTTGGGGACTAGCGGACCAACAGATACGCAGTATTTT
size: NA; V: TRBV7-6; D: TRBD2; J: TRBJ2-1; CDR3: CASSFRPSGSHEQFF; DNA: TGTGCCAGCAGCTTTCGCCCTAGCGGGAGCCATGAGCAGTTCTTC
size: NA; V: TRBV4-1; D: NA; J: TRBJ2-2; CDR3: CASTRENTGELFF; DNA: TGCGCCAGCACCCGGGAGAACACCGGGGAGCTGTTTTTT
size: NA; V: TRBV19; D: TRBD1; J: TRBJ2-7; CDR3: CATSFGTGDYEQYF; DNA: TGTGCCACATCTTTCGGGACAGGGGACTACGAGCAGTACTTC
size: NA; V: TRBV13; D: TRBD2; J: TRBJ2-7; CDR3: CASSPRGTRFYEQYF; DNA: TGTGCCAGCAGCCCCCGCGGGACTAGGTTCTACGAGCAGTACTTC
size: NA; V: TRBV5-6; D: NA; J: TRBJ2-7; CDR3: CASSLEEIYEQYF; DNA: TGTGCCAGCAGCTTGGAAGAGATCTACGAGCAGTACTTC
size: NA; V: TRBV18; D: NA; J: TRBJ1-5; CDR3: CASSPNRDNQPQHF; DNA: TGTGCCAGCTCACCAAACAGGGACAATCAGCCCCAGCATTTT
size: NA; V: TRBV15; D: NA; J: TRBJ1-1; CDR3: CATSRSRGGRDEAFF; DNA: TGTGCCACCAGCAGATCCCGGGGGGGCCGGGATGAAGCTTTCTTT
size: NA; V: TRBV5-4; D: TRBD1; J: TRBJ2-1; CDR3: CASSPGTGTYNEQFF; DNA: TGTGCCAGCAGCCCCGGGACAGGCACCTACAATGAGCAGTTCTTC
size: few; V: TRBV27; D: NA; J: TRBJ2-7; CDR3: CASSLARDGFYEQYF; DNA: TGTGCCAGCAGCCTAGCCCGGGACGGGTTCTACGAGCAGTACTTC
size: NA; V: TRBV25-1; D: NA; J: TRBJ1-1; CDR3: CASSDSGEAFF; DNA: TGTGCCAGCAGTGATTCGGGTGAAGCTTTCTTT
size: NA; V: TRBV5-5; D: NA; J: TRBJ2-3; CDR3: CASSRQTGTDTQYF; DNA: TGTGCCAGCAGTCGCCAAACTGGCACAGATACGCAGTATTTT
size: NA; V: TRBV5-6; D: NA; J: TRBJ1-1; CDR3: CASSLGVGAEAFF; DNA: TGTGCCAGCAGCTTGGGTGTAGGGGCTGAAGCTTTCTTT
size: NA; V: TRBV19; D: NA; J: TRBJ1-2; CDR3: CASSIGGLIYGYTF; DNA: TGTGCCAGTAGTATAGGGGGACTGATCTATGGCTACACCTTC
size: NA; V: TRBV5-6; D: NA; J: TRBJ2-1; CDR3: CASSLGPLNEQFF; DNA: TGTGCCAGCAGCTTGGGACCCCTCAATGAGCAGTTCTTC
size: once; V: TRBV6-6; D: TRBD1; J: TRBJ2-1; CDR3: CASSWATGKFF; DNA: TGTGCCAGCAGTTGGGCGACAGGGAAGTTCTTC
size: NA; V: TRBV6-4; D: TRBD1; J: TRBJ2-3; CDR3: CASSDGQGESDTQYF; DNA: TGTGCCAGCAGTGACGGACAGGGGGAGTCAGATACGCAGTATTTT
size: NA; V: TRBV19; D: TRBD1; J: TRBJ1-1; CDR3: CASGNYRGNTEAFF; DNA: TGTGCCAGTGGTAATTACAGGGGGAACACTGAAGCTTTCTTT
size: NA; V: TRBV5-1; D: NA; J: TRBJ2-1; CDR3: CASSSDAPPPDSYNEQFF; DNA: TGCGCCAGCAGCTCGGACGCCCCACCCCCTGATTCCTACAATGAGCAGTTCTTC
size: once; V: TRBV5-1; D: TRBD1; J: TRBJ2-1; CDR3: CASSLETQGDEQFF; DNA: TGCGCCAGCAGCTTGGAAACCCAGGGGGATGAGCAGTTCTTC
size: once; V: TRBV5-4; D: TRBD1; J: TRBJ2-7; CDR3: CASSLAGGLAYEQYF; DNA: TGTGCCAGCAGCTTGGCAGGGGGCTTAGCCTACGAGCAGTACTTC
size: NA; V: TRBV6-4; D: TRBD1; J: TRBJ1-1; CDR3: CASSDVQGANTEAFF; DNA: TGTGCCAGCAGTGACGTACAGGGGGCGAACACTGAAGCTTTCTTT
size: NA; V: TRBV6-1; D: TRBD2; J: TRBJ2-5; CDR3: CASSDRLAGEETQYF; DNA: TGTGCCAGCAGTGACCGACTAGCGGGAGAAGAGACCCAGTACTTC
size: NA; V: TRBV11-1; D: NA; J: TRBJ1-4; CDR3: CASSPRRLDEKLFF; DNA: TGTGCCAGCAGCCCTCGCCGACTCGATGAAAAACTGTTTTTT
size: few; V: TRBV2; D: NA; J: TRBJ2-7; CDR3: CATRREPSSYEQYF; DNA: TGTGCCACCCGAAGAGAGCCGAGCTCCTACGAGCAGTACTTC